These T cell receptor beta chains were read from a single sample in a study of T cell clusters in autoimmune cytopenias. From the multiplex PCR reads, TCRdb lists one entry per CDR3 protein and no DNA. Its listing shows 7,000 to 8,500 distinct CDR3 sequences. Sequences were obtained from peripheral blood. The receptors were sampled from a human donor with an autoimmune cytopenia or autoimmune hepatitis (not recorded which). Each CDR3 is given with its conserved first and last residue. Fields, in order: J gene, V gene, clone size, CDR3 protein. Clone size appears in some rows only: once, few, many, or a class for an expanded clone.

>TRBJ1-1|TRBV6-2/TRBV6-3|NA
CASSNLGLATGATEAFF
>TRBJ1-1|TRBV29-1|medium-sized
CSVTKTGPTEAFF
>TRBJ2-3|TRBV27|NA
CASSLSLGATDTQYF
>TRBJ1-4|TRBV7-9|NA
CASSLEGYEKLFF
>TRBJ1-3|TRBV20-1|medium-sized
CSARVPGQGLSGNTIYF
>TRBJ2-7|TRBV2|NA
CASSLQGAYEQYF
>TRBJ2-1|TRBV7-9|NA
CASSLAGTGGEDEQFF
>TRBJ1-2|TRBV6-5|medium-sized
CASSYSWGGGYTF
>TRBJ2-5|TRBV20-1|medium-sized
CSASAQVKETQYF
>TRBJ2-1|TRBV6-1|NA
CASSERAGNTYNEQFF
>TRBJ1-2|TRBV6-5|NA
CASGNHRGGYGYTF
>TRBJ1-1|TRBV19|NA
CASRNQGAKEAFF
>TRBJ1-2|TRBV12-3/TRBV12-4|medium-sized
CASSGTGYGYTF
>TRBJ1-5|TRBV15|NA
CATSRGSGTGMYSNQPQHF
>TRBJ1-3|TRBV9|NA
CASSVGSGLEGNTIYF
>TRBJ2-5|TRBV10-3|NA
CAISLGQAQETQYF
>TRBJ2-3|TRBV5-1|NA
CASSLVGAGETDTQYF
>TRBJ2-3|TRBV24-1|NA
CATSASGGVTDTQYF
>TRBJ2-1|TRBV6-5|medium-sized
CASSSRQGADNEQFF
>TRBJ2-5|TRBV18|NA
CASSPQPTGSGETQYF
>TRBJ1-1|TRBV5-1|NA
CASSLEGDKTEAFF
>TRBJ2-7|TRBV27|NA
CASSPGTSEYEQYF
>TRBJ1-2|TRBV7-3|NA
CASSLRAGDVDYGYTF